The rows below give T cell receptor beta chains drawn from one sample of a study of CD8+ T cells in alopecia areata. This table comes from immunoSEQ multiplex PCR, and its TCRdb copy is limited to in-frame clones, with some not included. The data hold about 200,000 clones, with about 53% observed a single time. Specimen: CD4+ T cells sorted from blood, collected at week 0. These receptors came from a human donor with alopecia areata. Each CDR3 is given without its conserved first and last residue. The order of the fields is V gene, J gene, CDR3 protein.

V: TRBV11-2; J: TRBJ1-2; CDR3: ASSYGGGYT
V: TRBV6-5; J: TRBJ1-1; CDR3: ASSYHPHRGNTEAF
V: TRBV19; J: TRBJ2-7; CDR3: ASSITGSGYEQY
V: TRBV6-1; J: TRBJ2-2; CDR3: ASSEARAGELF
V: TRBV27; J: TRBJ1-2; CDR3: ASSGGGSGYT
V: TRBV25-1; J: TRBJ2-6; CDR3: ASTTRGAGANVLT
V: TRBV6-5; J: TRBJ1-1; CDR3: ASSYVPRNTEAF
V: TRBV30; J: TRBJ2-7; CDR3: AWSWAGSGEQY
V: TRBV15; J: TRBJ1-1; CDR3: ATTERGGYTEAF
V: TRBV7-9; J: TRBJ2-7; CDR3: ASSLAPGYEQY
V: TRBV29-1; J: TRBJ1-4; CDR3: SRGVGYEKLF
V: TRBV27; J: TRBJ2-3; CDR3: ASSVPGHRIPSTDTQY
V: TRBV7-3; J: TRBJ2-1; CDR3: ASSNTGDGEQF
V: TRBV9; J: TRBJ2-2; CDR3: ASSARHAGELF
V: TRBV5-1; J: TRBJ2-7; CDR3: ASSLDRAAYEQY
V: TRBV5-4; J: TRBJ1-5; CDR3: ASSFDGEPQH
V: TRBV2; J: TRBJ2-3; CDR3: ASNTLLPRTDTQY
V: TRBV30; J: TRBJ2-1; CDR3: AWGKREDSYNEQF
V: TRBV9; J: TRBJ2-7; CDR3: ASSEVRESSYEQY
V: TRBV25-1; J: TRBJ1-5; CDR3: ASSEYLSGQPQH
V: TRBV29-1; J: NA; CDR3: SVARGISYEQY
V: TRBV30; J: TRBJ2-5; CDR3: AWSLAARETQY
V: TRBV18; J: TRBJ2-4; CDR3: ASSPQTSGEGKNIQY
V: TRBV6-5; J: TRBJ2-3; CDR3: VSGSTDTQY
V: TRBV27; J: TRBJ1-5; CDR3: ASSPSGQVSNQPQH
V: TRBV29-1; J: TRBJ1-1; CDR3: SVEAKAMNTEAF
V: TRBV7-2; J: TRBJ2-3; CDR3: ASSLSHSDTQY
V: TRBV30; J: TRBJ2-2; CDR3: AWSVSTRLNTGELF
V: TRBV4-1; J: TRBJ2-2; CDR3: ASSQYRGGASGTGELF
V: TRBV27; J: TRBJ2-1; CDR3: ASRLTGGSYNEQF
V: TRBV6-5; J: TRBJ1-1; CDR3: ASSARDRGTEAF
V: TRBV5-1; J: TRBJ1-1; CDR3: ASSLEGRGNTEAF
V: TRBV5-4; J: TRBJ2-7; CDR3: ASSLIRTGSYEQY
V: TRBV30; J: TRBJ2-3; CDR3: AWSVMAGARTDTQY
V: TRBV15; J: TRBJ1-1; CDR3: ATSTPPIDHGAF
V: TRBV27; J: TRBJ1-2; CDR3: ASSLTGGGGYGYT
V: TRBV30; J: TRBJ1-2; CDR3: ASGRSDYGYT
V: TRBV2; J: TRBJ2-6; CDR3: ASNFGSTEWSSGANVLT
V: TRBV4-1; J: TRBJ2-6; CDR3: ASSRNKIRGLESNVLT
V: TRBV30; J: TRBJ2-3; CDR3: AWKGGADTQY
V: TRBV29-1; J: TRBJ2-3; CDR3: SGEQGAGTDTQY
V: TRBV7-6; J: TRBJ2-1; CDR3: ASSSTDRHNEQF
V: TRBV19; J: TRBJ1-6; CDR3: ASSTKSSYNSPLH
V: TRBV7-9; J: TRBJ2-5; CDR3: ASSWGQGGETQY
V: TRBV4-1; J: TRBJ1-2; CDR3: ASSQPTGKVYGYT
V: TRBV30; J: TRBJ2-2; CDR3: AWTTYRGYPGELF
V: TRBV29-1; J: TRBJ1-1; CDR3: SVDSRTEAF
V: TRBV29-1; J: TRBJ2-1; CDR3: SVVPSGGVYNEQF
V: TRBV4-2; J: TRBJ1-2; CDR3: ASSQDISSGFYGYT
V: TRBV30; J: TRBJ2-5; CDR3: AWTTPGRRETQY